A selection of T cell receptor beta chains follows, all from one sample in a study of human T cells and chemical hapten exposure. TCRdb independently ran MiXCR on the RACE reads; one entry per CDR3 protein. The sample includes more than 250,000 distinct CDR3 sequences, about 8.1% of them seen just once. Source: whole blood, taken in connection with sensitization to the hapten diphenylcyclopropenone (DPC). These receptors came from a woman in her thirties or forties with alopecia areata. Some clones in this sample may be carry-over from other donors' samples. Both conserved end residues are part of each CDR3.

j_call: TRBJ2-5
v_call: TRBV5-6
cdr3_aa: CASSLTSAATQYF

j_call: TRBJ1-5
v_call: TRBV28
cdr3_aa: CASSFYGTGGQPQHF

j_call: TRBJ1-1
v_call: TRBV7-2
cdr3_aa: CASSLVPTGSTEAFF

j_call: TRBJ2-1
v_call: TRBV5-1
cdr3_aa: CASSLFAHTAHEQFF

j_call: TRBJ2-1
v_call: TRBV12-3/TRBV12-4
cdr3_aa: CASSPLERGNNEQFF

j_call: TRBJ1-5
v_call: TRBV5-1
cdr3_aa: CASRLNSNQPQHF

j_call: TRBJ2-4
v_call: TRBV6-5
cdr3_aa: CASSSYERGSIQYF

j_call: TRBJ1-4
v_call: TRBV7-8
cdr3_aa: CASSTGLGEKLFF

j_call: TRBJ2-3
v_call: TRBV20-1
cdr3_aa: CSAPTEDTQYF

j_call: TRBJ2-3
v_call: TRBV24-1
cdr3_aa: CATSDPGLAGGLDTQYF

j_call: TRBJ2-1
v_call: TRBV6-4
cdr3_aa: CASSRTSGSENEQFF

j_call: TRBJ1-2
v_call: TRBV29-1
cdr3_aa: CSVWGPGGYTF

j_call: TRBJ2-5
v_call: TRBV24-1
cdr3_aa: CATSDPGQGGRETQYF

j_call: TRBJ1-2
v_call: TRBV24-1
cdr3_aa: CATGWVNGYTF

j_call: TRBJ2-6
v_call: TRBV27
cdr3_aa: CASRPGRASGANVLTF

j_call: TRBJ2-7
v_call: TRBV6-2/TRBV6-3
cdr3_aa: CASSAWGQHLYEQYF

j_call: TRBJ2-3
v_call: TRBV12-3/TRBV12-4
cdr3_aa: CASSLRVSTDTQYF

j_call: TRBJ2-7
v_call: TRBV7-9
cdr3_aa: CASSLAWTSGRTYEQYF

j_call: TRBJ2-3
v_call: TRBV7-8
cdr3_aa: CASSSSYSGRGTDTQYF

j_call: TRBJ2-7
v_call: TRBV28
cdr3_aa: CASSPSGTGPYEQYF

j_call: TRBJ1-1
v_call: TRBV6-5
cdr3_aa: CATHRGGTEAFF

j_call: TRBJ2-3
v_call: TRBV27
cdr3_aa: CASSLCPPGGQGDTQYF

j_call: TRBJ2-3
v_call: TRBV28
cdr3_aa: CASPPGGTLMRGSTDTQYF

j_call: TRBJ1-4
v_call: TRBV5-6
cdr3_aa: CASSLAGDGLNEKLFF

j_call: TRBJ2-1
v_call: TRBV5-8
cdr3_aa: CASSGAARGSNEQFF

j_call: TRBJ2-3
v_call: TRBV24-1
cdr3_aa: CATSDSGTSGSRPDTQYF

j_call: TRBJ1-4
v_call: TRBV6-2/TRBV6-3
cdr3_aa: CASMKRWTFKEKLFF

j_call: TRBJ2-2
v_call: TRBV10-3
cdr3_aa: CAINPGGNTGELFF

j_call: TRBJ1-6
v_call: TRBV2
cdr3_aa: CASRGTVYSPLHF

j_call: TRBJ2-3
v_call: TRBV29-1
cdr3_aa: CSVGAGQTDTQYF

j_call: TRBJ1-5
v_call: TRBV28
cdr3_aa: CASSFHLTGDNQPQHF

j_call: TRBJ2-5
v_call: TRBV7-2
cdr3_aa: CASSESSRETQYF

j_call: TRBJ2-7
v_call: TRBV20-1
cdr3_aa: CSAIPDFYEQYF

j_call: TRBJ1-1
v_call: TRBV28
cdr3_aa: CASSKGQGGTEAFF

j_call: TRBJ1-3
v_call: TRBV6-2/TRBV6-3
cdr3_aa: CASSSLDRVYGNTIYF

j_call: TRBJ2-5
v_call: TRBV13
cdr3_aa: CASSSSGQLQETQYF

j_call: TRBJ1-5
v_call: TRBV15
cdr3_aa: CATSPTAGVASQPQHF

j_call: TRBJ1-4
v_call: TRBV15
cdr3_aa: CATSRDREGTNEKLFF

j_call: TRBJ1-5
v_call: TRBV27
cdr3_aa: CASSPAGEQPQHF

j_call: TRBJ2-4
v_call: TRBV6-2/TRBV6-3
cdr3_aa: CASSWEVGIQYF

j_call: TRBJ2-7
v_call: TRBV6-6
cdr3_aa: CASSYGGADDEQYF

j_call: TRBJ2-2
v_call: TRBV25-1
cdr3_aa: CASSESRGGDTGELFF

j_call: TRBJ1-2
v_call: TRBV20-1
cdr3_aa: CSASGLQGFLYGYTF

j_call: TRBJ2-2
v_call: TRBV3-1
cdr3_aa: CASSLPGQSGNTGELFF

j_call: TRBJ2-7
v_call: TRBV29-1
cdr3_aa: CSAVTTGRYEQYF

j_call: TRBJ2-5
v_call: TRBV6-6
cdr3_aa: CASKNRQGVKRETQYF

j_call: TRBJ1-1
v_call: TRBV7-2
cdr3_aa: CASSSPRRGAFF

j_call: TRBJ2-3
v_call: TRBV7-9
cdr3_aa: CASSLGYASTDTQYF